This T cell receptor beta chain was captured in a study of cytomegalovirus exposure and HLA in healthy donors. Method: immunoSEQ multiplex PCR; TCRdb's copy keeps in-frame clones and lacks some. The repertoire has some 120,000 clones, around 90% of them found once; the top ten carry approximately 2%. Whole-study findings and limits: The authors confirmed in vitro that a few CMV-associated chains were specific for CMV antigens. High sensitivity and specificity were reportedly achieved when the classifier diagnosed cytomegalovirus status.

As concerns this clone: The antigen is undetermined.

The sample was PBMCs. The source is a woman aged 18-29 years in good health and CMV-seronegative.

For the CDR3, the DNA is TGTGCCAGTAGTATGGTAGTGAACACTGAAGCTTTCTTT. This translates into CASSMVVNTEAFF. The V call is TRBV19, the J call TRBJ1-1; D is uncertain. With 3 bases removed from V and 0 bases from J, the gap between germline ends came to 5 bases. This CDR3 comprises 13 residues. The germline V gene has CDR1 LNHDA and CDR2 SQIVND (reference sequence). The full variable domain, rest sourced from reference TRBV19 and TRBJ1-1, is DGGITQSPKYLFRKEGQNVTLSCEQNLNHDAMYWYRQDPGQGLRLIYYSQIVNDFQKGDIAEGYSVSREKKESFPLTVTSAQKNPTAFYLCASSMVVNTEAFFGQGTRLTVV.